Sequencing of this T cell receptor (beta chain) was carried out in a study of early stage breast cancer tumors (dated by TCRdb to 2016 to 2017). Study-wide context: Of the 16 invasive breast tumors, approximately 11 were found to be estrogen receptor-positive, progesterone receptor-positive and HER2-negative. Eight of the 12 ER+/PR+/HER2- tumors were invasive ductal carcinomas, while the other four were invasive lobular carcinomas. A read coverage of roughly 10-fold per sample was achieved on average. A total of 2,651,842 templates, representing some 1 million unique clonotypes, were detected across all samples.

Each sample was amplified as two independent genomic DNA replicates: 0.5 ug for blood and approximately 1.5 ug for tumor or normal breast. Following the manufacturer's instructions, the ImmunoSeq Intro kit was used to carry out TCRB sequencing on genomic DNA. Multiplex PCR was run for around 28 cycles using proprietary primers and spike-in control sequences for absolute quantification. Single-end 150-bp reads were used to sequence an 87-bp fragment covering the CDR3 and the flanking V and J genes. Each lane of an Illumina MiSeq using version 3.0 chemistry carried seven multiplexed samples, with two replicates per sample. As for the original processing: The vendor's proprietary pipeline handled the raw data processing, merging both replicates into a single result for each sample. Clonotypes were defined as productive rearrangements sharing the V-gene family, CDR3 amino acid sequence and J-gene segment. Clonality was calculated as 1 minus the normalized Shannon entropy (Pielou evenness) of TCRB abundances. To estimate T cell density, the total number of templates was divided by the number of input cells, which was inferred from the amount of DNA input. Recon with default parameters was used to estimate total repertoire diversity and clonality. A clonotype counted as tumor-enriched if its abundance in tumor exceeded 0.1% and was at least 32-fold higher than its abundance in normal breast. Imported from immuneACCESS, the table was reduced by TCRdb to in-frame sequences with V and J called. These copies leave out some clones; in studies compared against another copy, an unresolved V gene accounts for under half, and the cause of the remainder is not known. V and J calls and clone size come straight from that table; D and trimming were deduced from the DNA. The sample table contains more than 65,000 clones; only one count was recorded for less than 90% of them. Together, the top ten hold around 5% of the sample.

The investigation overall reported the following: Enriched TCRB sequences shared across patients were found to be mostly commonly generated sequences that were unlikely to play an important role in the tumor microenvironment. Tumors showed about 2.3-fold higher T cell density and higher clonality than adjacent normal breast tissue. Because the cohort was small, a breakdown by tumor subtype could not be done. Repertoires from blood and normal breast were more alike than repertoires from blood and tumor, and in about 90% of the 16 patients, comparing each tissue with blood separated tumor from normal. Chain pairing and functional markers such as CD4, CD8 and FOXP3 were missed by bulk genomic DNA sequencing of unsorted cells.

The study profiled bulk TCR beta-chain repertoires in matched peripheral blood, tumor and adjacent normal breast tissue taken from some 15 patients with early-stage breast cancer. Before surgery, roughly 4.5-11 mL of whole blood was collected in EDTA tubes and processed within 2 hours. Ficoll-Paque centrifugation in SepMate-50 tubes was used to isolate peripheral blood mononuclear cells. For storage in liquid nitrogen, PBMCs were cryopreserved as aliquots of about 2 to 4 million cells in about 90% FBS with 10% DMSO. Genomic DNA was extracted with the Qiagen AllPrep DNA/RNA Mini kit. In regard to this clone: This receptor's antigen is unknown. Nothing much larger sits one base from this clone, and base qualities are not available.

Material for sequencing was blood. This TCR derives from a person between 35 and 49 years old with breast cancer.

The CDR3 protein: CASSPPVNTEAFF. The nucleotide sequence reads as follows: TGTGCCAGCTCACCACCGGTGAACACTGAAGCTTTCTTT. The chain is encoded by TRBV18 joined to TRBJ1-1; there is no confident call for the D gene. V is reduced by 0 bases and J by 0 bases, leaving a spacing of 2 bases between them. Reading the germline V gene gives CDR1 KGHSH and CDR2 LQKENI. The CDR3 spans 13 residues, from the cysteine through the phenylalanine. The read is trimmed to its CDR3 DNA, 39 bases read in frame from base 1.